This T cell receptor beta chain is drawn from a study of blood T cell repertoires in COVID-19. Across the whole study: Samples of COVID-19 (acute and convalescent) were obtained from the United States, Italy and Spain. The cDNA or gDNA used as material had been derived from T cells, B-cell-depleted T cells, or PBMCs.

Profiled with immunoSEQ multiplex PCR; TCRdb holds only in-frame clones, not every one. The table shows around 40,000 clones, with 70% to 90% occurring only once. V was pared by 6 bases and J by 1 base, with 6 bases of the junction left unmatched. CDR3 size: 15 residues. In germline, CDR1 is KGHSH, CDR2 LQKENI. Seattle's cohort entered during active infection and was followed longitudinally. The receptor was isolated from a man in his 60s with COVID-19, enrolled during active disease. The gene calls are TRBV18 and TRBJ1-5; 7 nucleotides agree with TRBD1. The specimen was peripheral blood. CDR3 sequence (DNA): TGTGCCAGCTCCCGTAACAGGGGAAGCAATCAGCCCCAGCATTTT. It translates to CASSRNRGSNQPQHF.